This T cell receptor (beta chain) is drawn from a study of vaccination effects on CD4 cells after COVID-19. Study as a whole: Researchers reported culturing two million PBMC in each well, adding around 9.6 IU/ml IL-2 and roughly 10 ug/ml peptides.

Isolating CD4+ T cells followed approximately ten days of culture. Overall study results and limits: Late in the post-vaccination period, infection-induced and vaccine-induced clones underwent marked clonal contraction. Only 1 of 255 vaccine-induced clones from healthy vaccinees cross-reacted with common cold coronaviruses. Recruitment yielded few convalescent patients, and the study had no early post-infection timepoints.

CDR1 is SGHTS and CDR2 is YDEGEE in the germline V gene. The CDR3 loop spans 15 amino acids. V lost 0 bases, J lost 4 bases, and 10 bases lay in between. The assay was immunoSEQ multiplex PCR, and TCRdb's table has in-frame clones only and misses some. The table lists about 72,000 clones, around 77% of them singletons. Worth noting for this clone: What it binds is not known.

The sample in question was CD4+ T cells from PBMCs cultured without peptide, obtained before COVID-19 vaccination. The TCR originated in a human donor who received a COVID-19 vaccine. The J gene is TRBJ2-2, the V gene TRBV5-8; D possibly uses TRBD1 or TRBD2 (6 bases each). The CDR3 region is CASSLEGGGTGELFF. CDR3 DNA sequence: TGTGCCAGCAGCTTGGAGGGGGGCGGCACCGGGGAGCTGTTTTTT.